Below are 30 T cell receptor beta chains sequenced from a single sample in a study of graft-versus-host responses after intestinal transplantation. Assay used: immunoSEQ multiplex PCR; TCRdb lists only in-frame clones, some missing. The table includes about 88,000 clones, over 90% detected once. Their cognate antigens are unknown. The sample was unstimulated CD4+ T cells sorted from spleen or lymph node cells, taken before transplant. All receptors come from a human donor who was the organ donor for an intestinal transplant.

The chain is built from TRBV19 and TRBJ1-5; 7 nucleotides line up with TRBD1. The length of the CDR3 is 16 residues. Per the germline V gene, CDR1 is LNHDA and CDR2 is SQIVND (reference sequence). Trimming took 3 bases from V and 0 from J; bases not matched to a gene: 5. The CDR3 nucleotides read TGTGCCAGTAGTATTGCCGGGACAGCTAGCAATCAGCCCCAGCATTTT. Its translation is CASSIAGTASNQPQHF.

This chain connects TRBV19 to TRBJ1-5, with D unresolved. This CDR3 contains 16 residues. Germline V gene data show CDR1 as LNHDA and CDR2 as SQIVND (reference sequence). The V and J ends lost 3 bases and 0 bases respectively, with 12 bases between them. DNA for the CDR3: TGTGCCAGTAGTATGTTCGAGTACTATAGCAATCAGCCCCAGCATTTT. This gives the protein CASSMFEYYSNQPQHF.

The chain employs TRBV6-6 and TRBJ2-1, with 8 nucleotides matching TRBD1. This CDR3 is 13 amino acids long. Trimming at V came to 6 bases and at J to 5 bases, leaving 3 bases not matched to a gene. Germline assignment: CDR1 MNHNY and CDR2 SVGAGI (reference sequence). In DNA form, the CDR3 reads TGTGCCAGCAGCGCGACAGGGGACAATGAGCAGTTCTTC. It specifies CASSATGDNEQFF.

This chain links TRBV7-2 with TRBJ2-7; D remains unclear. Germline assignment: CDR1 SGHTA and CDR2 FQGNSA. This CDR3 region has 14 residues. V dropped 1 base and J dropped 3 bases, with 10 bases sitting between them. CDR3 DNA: TGTGCCAGCAGCTTAGGGGCTTATAGCTACGAGCAGTACTTC. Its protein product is CASSLGAYSYEQYF.

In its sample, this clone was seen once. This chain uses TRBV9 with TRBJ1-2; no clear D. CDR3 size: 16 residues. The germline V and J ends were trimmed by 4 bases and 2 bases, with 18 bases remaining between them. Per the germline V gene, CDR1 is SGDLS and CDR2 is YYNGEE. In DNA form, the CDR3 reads TGTGCCAGCAGCTACCGTCTGGGCGCTGCGAACTATGGCTACACCTTC. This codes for CASSYRLGAANYGYTF.

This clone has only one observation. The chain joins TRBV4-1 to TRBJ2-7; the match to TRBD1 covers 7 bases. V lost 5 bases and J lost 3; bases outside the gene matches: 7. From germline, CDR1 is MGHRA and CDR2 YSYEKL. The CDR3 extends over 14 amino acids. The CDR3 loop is CASSFEDRNYEQYF. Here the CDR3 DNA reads TGCGCCAGCAGCTTTGAGGACAGGAACTACGAGCAGTACTTC.

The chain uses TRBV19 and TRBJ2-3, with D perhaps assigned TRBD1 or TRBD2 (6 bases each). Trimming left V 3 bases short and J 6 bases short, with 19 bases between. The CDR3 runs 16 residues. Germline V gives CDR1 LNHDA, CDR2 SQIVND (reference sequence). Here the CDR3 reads CASSISMGAGGDTQYF. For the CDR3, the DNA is TGTGCCAGTAGTATCAGCATGGGAGCCGGGGGCGATACGCAGTATTTT.

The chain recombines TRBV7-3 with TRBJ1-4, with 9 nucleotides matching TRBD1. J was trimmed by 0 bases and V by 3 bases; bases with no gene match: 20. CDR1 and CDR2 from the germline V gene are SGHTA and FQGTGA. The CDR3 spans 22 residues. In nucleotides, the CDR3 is TGTGCCAGCAGCTTCCTTAAATTGGGGGTACTAACAGGGGGCTCAACTAATGAAAAACTGTTTTTT. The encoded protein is CASSFLKLGVLTGGSTNEKLFF.

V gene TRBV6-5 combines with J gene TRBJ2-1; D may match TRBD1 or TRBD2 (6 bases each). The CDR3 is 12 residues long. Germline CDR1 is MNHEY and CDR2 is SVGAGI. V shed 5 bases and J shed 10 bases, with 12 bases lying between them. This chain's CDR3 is CASSKGGMEQFF. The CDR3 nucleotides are TGTGCCAGCAGTAAGGGGGGCATGGAGCAGTTCTTC.

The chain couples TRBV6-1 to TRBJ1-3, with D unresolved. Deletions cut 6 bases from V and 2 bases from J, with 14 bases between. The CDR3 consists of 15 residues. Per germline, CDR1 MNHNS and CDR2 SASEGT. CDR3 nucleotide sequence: TGTGCCAGCAGCTGGGGTTGGGAAGCTGGAAACACCATATATTTT. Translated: CASSWGWEAGNTIYF.

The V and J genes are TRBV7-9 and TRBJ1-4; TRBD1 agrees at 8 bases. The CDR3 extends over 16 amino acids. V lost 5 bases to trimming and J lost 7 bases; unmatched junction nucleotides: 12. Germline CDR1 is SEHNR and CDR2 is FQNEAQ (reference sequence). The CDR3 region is CASSRDRNGVAEKLFF. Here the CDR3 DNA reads TGTGCCAGCAGCAGGGACAGGAATGGGGTGGCTGAAAAACTGTTTTTT.

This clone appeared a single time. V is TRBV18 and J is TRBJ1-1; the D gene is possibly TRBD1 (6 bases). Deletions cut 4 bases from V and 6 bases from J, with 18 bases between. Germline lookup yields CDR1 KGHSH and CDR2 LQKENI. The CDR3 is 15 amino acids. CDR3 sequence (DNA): TGTGCCAGCTCACAAAGTTCAGGGGAGGGGGCTGAAGCTTTCTTT. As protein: CASSQSSGEGAEAFF.

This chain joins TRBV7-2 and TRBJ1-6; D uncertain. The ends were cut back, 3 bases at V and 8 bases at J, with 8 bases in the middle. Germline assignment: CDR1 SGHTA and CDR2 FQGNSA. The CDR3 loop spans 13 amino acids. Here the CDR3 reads CASSFSQDSPLHF. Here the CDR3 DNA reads TGTGCCAGCAGCTTTAGCCAGGATTCACCCCTCCACTTT.

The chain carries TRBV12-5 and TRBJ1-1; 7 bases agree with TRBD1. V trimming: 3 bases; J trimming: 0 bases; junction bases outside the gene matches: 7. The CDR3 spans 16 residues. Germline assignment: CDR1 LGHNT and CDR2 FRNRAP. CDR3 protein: CASGLPPDRVNTEAFF. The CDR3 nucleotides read TGTGCTAGTGGTTTACCCCCCGACAGGGTGAACACTGAAGCTTTCTTT.

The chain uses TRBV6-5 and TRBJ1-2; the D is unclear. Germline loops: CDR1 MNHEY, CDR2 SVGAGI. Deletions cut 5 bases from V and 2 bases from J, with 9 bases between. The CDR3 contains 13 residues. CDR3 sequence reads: CASSELINYGYTF. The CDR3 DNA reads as TGTGCCAGCAGTGAATTAATCAACTATGGCTACACCTTC.

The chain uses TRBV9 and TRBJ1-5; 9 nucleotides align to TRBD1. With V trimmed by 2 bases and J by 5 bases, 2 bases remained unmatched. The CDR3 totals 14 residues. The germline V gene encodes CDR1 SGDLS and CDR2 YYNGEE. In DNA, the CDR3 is TGTGCCAGCAGCGTGGGACAGGGCGATCAGCCCCAGCATTTT. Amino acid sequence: CASSVGQGDQPQHF.

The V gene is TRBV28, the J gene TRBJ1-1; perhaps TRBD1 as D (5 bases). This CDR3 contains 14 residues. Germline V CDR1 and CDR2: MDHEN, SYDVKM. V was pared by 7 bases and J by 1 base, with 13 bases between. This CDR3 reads CASTRDSRNTEAFF. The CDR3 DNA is TGTGCCAGCACCCGAGACAGCAGGAACACTGAAGCTTTCTTT.

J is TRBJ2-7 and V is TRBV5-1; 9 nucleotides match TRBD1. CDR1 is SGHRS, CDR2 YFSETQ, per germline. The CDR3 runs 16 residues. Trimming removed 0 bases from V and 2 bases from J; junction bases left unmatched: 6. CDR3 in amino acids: CASSLGRDRVPYEQYF. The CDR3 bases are TGCGCCAGCAGCTTGGGTCGGGACAGGGTACCCTACGAGCAGTACTTC.

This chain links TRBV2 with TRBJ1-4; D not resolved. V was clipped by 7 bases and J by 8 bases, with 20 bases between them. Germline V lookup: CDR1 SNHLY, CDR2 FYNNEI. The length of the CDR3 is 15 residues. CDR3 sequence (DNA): TGTGCCAGCACAGAACCACAGACCGTAGACGAAAAACTGTTTTTT. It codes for CASTEPQTVDEKLFF.

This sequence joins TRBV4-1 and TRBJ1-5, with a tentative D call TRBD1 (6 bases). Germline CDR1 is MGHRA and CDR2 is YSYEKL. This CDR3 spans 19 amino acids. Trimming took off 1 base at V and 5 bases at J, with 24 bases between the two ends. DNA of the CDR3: TGCGCCAGCAGCCAAGCCTTAACAGGGAGTTACAACACGGATCAGCCCCAGCATTTT. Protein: CASSQALTGSYNTDQPQHF.

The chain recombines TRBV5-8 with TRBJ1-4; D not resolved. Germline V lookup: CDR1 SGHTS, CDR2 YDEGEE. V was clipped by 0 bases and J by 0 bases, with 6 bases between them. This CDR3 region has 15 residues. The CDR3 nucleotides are TGTGCCAGCAGCTTGGGTCAAGCAACTAATGAAAAACTGTTTTTT. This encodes CASSLGQATNEKLFF. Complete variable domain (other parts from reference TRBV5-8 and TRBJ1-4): EAGVTQSPTHLIKTRGQQATLRCSPISGHTSVYWYQQALGLGLQFLLWYDEGEERNRGNFPPRFSGRQFPNYSSELNVNALELEDSALYLCASSLGQATNEKLFFGSGTQLSVL.

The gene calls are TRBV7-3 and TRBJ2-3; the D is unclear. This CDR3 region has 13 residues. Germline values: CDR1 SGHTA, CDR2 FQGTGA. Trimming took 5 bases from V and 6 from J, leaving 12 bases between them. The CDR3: CASSARPGDTQYF. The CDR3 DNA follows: TGTGCCAGCAGCGCGAGACCCGGGGATACGCAGTATTTT.

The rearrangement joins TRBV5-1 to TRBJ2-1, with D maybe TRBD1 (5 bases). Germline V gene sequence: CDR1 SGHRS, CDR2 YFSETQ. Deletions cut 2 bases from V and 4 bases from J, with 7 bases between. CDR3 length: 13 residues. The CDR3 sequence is CASSFAGYNEQFF. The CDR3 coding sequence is TGCGCCAGCAGCTTTGCAGGGTACAATGAGCAGTTCTTC. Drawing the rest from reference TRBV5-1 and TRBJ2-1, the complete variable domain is KAGVTQTPRYLIKTRGQQVTLSCSPISGHRSVSWYQQTPGQGLQFLFEYFSETQRNKGNFPGRFSGRQFSNSRSEMNVSTLELGDSALYLCASSFAGYNEQFFGPGTRLTVL.

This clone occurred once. The CDR3 region has the DNA TGTGCCAGCAGCTTATTAACGAGGGGGAGCCTCCAGACCCAGTACTTC. Translation: CASSLLTRGSLQTQYF. This chain links TRBV7-2 with TRBJ2-5, with D possibly being TRBD1 (6 bases). CDR3 length equals 16 residues. V lost 2 bases and J lost 6, with 19 bases in between. Germline V lookup: CDR1 SGHTA, CDR2 FQGNSA.

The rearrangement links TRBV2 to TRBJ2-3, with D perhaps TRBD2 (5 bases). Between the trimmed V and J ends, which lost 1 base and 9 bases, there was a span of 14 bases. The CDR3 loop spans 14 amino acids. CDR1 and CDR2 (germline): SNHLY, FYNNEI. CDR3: CASSEVGLARTQYF. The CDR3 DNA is TGTGCCAGCAGTGAAGTAGGGCTAGCCCGCACGCAGTATTTT.

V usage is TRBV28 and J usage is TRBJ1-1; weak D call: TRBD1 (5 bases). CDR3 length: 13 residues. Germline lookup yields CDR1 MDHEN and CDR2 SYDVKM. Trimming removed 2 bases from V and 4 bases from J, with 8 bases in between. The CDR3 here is CASSLQGGTEAFF. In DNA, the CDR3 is TGTGCCAGCAGTTTACAGGGCGGCACTGAAGCTTTCTTT.

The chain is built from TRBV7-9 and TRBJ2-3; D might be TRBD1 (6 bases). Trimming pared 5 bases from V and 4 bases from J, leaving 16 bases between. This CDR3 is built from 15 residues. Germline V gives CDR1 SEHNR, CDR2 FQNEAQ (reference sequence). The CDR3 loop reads CASSRTEGWADTQYF. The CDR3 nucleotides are TGTGCCAGCAGCCGGACAGAGGGATGGGCAGATACGCAGTATTTT.

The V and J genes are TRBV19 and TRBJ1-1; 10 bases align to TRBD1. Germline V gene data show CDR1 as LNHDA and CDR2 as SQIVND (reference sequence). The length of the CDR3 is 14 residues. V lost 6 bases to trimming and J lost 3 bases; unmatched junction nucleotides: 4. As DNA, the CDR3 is TGTGCCAGTAGAGCGGACAGGGGGGACACTGAAGCTTTCTTT. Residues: CASRADRGDTEAFF.

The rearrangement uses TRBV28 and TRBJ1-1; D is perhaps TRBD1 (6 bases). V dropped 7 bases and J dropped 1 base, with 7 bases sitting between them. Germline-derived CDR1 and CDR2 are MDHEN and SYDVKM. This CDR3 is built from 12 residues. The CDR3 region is CASKQGNTEAFF. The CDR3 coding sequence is TGTGCCAGCAAACAGGGGAACACTGAAGCTTTCTTT.

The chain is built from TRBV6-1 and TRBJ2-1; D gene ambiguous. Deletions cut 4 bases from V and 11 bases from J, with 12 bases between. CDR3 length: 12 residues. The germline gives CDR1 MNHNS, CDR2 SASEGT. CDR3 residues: CASSVPRSQQFF. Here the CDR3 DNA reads TGTGCCAGCAGTGTTCCGAGGTCCCAGCAGTTCTTC.